This entry lists 13 T cell receptor beta chains sequenced from one sample in a study of spatial heterogeneity in lung cancer. Overall study findings and caveats: Tumoral mutation counts were tracked by counts of expanded intratumoral alpha and beta TCRs.

These TCRs' antigens remain unknown. TCRdb ran MiXCR on the 5' RACE reads and lists one entry per CDR3 protein. The data hold about 13,000 distinct CDR3 sequences, with approximately 5.6% observed a single time. The time point: sample taken at primary tumor resection. Sequencing was performed on lung tumor tissue, taken at surgery. These receptors were obtained from a female donor with early-stage non-small cell lung cancer.

Many counts were recorded for this clonotype. The size of this beta chain means little, since it is a stray read in a library made for alpha chains. V gene TRBV7-9 combines with J gene TRBJ1-4; D gene unclear. Per the germline V gene, CDR1 is SEHNR and CDR2 is FQNEAQ (reference sequence). CDR3 length equals 15 residues. Trimming pared 0 bases from V and 5 bases from J, leaving 10 bases between. The CDR3 reads CASSLAAGFNEKLFF. Written as DNA, the CDR3 is TGTGCCAGCAGCTTAGCGGCAGGCTTCAATGAAAAACTGTTTTTT.

This clonotype has a count of ten or more. Being off target in a library aimed at alpha chains, this beta chain has a size of little meaning. The rearrangement uses TRBV20-1 and TRBJ2-5; tentatively, D is TRBD1 or TRBD2 (5 bases each). V was pared by 6 bases and J by 9 bases, with 17 bases between. Germline CDR1 DFQATT, CDR2 SNEGSKA (reference sequence). The CDR3 is 12 residues long. CDR3 DNA sequence: TGCAGTGCCACCGGGCCGATGGGGGCCCAGTACTTC. It is translated as CSATGPMGAQYF.

The table lists this clonotype with many counts. This beta chain turned up in a library designed for alpha chains; as an off-target read, its abundance says little. This chain uses TRBV7-2 with TRBJ2-7; D is perhaps TRBD1 or TRBD2 (5 bases each). Trimming took 1 base from V and 3 from J, leaving 10 bases between them. The CDR3 length is 14 residues. Germline V gene lookup returns CDR1 SGHTA and CDR2 FQGNSA. In DNA form, the CDR3 reads TGTGCCAGCAGCTTAGGAATGGGGGACTACGAGCAGTACTTC. It specifies CASSLGMGDYEQYF. Variable domain in full (rest from reference TRBV7-2 and TRBJ2-7): GAGVSQSPSNKVTEKGKDVELRCDPISGHTALYWYRQSLGQGLEFLIYFQGNSAPDKSGLPSDRFSAERTGGSVSTLTIQRTQQEDSAVYLCASSLGMGDYEQYFGPGTRLTVT.

Many counts were recorded for this clonotype. Since it is a stray read in a library aimed at alpha chains, this beta chain has a size that is not meaningful. CDR3 nucleotide sequence: TGTGCCAGCAGTTTTGAAAAGGGGAGCACAGATACGCAGTATTTT. It translates to CASSFEKGSTDTQYF. This sequence joins TRBV12-3 or TRBV12-4 and TRBJ2-3; a weak D match, TRBD1 (5 bases). The CDR3 is made up of 15 amino acids. Trimming cost V 3 bases and J 0 bases, with 10 bases left between them.

This clonotype was seen ten or more times. This beta chain is a stray read from a library made for alpha chains; its abundance is not meaningful. The J gene is TRBJ1-3, the V gene TRBV12-3 or TRBV12-4; a possible D gene is TRBD1 (5 bases). With 5 bases removed from V and 6 bases from J, the gap between germline ends came to 17 bases. The CDR3 loop spans 15 amino acids. DNA for the CDR3: TGTGCCAGCAGTCTCGGGGGGGGAGTGGTAAACACCATATATTTT. Translation gives CASSLGGGVVNTIYF.

As concerns this clonotype: In a library made to pick up alpha chains, this beta chain is a stray read with a size that means little. This chain links TRBV12-3 or TRBV12-4 with TRBJ1-4; D is possibly TRBD1 (6 bases). The CDR3 length is 13 residues. The V gene lost 5 bases and the J gene lost 10 bases, with 14 bases spanning the gap. The CDR3 DNA sequence: TGTGCCAGCAGTACGTTCAGGGGAGGAAAACTGTTTTTT. Translation gives CASSTFRGGKLFF.

This clonotype has a count of ten or more. Because the library targeted alpha chains, this beta chain is an off-target read whose size means little. CDR3 DNA sequence: TGTGCCAGCACCCTCTCAGACAGGTACGAGCAGTACTTC. This codes for CASTLSDRYEQYF. This rearrangement joins TRBV6-2 or TRBV6-3 to TRBJ2-7, with D maybe TRBD1 (6 bases). This CDR3 is built from 13 residues. V was pared by 7 bases and J by 4 bases, with 14 bases between. Germline V gene sequence: CDR1 MNHEY, CDR2 SVGEGT.

This clonotype occurred many times. This beta chain is an unintended read in a library built for alpha chains; its size means little. This chain joins TRBV7-3 and TRBJ2-4, with D perhaps assigned TRBD1 or TRBD2 (6 bases each). V shed 5 bases and J shed 9 bases, with 23 bases lying between them. CDR3 length equals 16 residues. The germline V gene has CDR1 SGHTA and CDR2 FQGTGA. The CDR3 nucleotides are TGTGCCAGCAGCCCTACGGTAGAGGGGGGTGGTGGCATTCAGTACTTC. This encodes CASSPTVEGGGGIQYF.

This clonotype was found many times. This beta chain appears as a stray read in a library generated for alpha chains; its size is not informative. The J gene is TRBJ1-2, the V gene TRBV3-1; D uncertain. V lost 10 bases and J 4 bases, leaving 16 bases between the germline ends. The CDR3 is 13 amino acids. The V gene's germline CDR1 is LGHDT and CDR2 YNNKEL (reference sequence). CDR3 sequence (DNA): TGTGCCACCAAAGCGCAGGCCTCCTATGGCTACACCTTC. This translates into CATKAQASYGYTF. Drawing the rest from reference TRBV3-1 and TRBJ1-2, the complete variable domain is DTAVSQTPKYLVTQMGNDKSIKCEQNLGHDTMYWYKQDSKKFLKIMFSYNNKELIINETVPNRFSPKSPDKAHLNLHINSLELGDSAVYFCATKAQASYGYTFGSGTRLTVV.

This clonotype was detected many times. The library was designed around alpha chains, so this beta chain is a stray read whose abundance carries little weight. The chain carries TRBV9 and TRBJ2-3; D is possibly TRBD1 (6 bases). Germline V gene data show CDR1 as SGDLS and CDR2 as YYNGEE. The CDR3 runs to 14 residues. The V end lost 0 bases, the J end lost 7 bases, and 12 bases lay between the germline ends. The CDR3 loop reads CASSVATGSNTQYF. The CDR3, as DNA: TGTGCCAGCAGCGTAGCTACAGGGTCGAATACGCAGTATTTT. The full variable domain, rest sourced from reference TRBV9 and TRBJ2-3, is DSGVTQTPKHLITATGQRVTLRCSPRSGDLSVYWYQQSLDQGLQFLIQYYNGEERAKGNILERFSAQQFPDLHSELNLSSLELGDSALYFCASSVATGSNTQYFGPGTRLTVL.

Many counts were recorded for this clonotype. This beta chain was picked up by a library intended for alpha chains and is off target, so its count carries little meaning. This chain joins TRBV15 and TRBJ1-5; no definite D call. The ends were cut back, 2 bases at V and 2 bases at J, with 4 bases in the middle. The CDR3 consists of 13 residues. Per germline, CDR1 LNHNV and CDR2 YYDKDF (reference sequence). CDR3 region: CATSRRGNQPQHF. CDR3 sequence (DNA): TGTGCCACCAGCAGACGGGGCAATCAGCCCCAGCATTTT.

This clonotype appeared many times. This beta chain is off target for a library built for alpha chains, so its abundance means little. The gene calls are TRBV5-1 and TRBJ1-1; perhaps TRBD1 as D (5 bases). CDR1 and CDR2 from the germline V gene are SGHRS and YFSETQ. Trimming shortened V by 0 bases and J by 0 bases, and 18 bases separated the two germline ends. The CDR3 is made up of 18 amino acids. Written as DNA, the CDR3 is TGCGCCAGCAGCTTGGAAGGGTTGGGACGGCACATGAACACTGAAGCTTTCTTT. Its protein product is CASSLEGLGRHMNTEAFF.

This clonotype was counted ten times or more. This beta chain lies outside the target of a library built for alpha chains; its clone size means little. This chain uses TRBV7-2 with TRBJ1-1; 8 nucleotides align to TRBD1. Losses at the gene ends were 5 bases for V and 2 bases for J; bases not matched to a gene: 4. The CDR3 extends over 14 amino acids. Germline CDR1 SGHTA, CDR2 FQGNSA. CDR3 region: CASSPDRGNTEAFF. The DNA for the CDR3 is TGTGCCAGCAGCCCCGACAGGGGTAACACTGAAGCTTTCTTT.